These T cell receptor beta chains were read from a single sample in a study of T cell repertoires in cytomegalovirus infection. TCRdb re-analysed the reads in MiXCR, keeping a single row per CDR3 protein. The data contain 750,000 to 950,000 distinct CDR3 sequences, roughly 28% of them singletons. Antigens for these TCRs are unknown. Here the sequenced sample was cultured CD8+ T cells from PBMCs, taken from culture after CMV antigen stimulation. Receptor source: a human donor in good health (CMV status not recorded). Some clones in this sample may be carry-over from other donors' samples. The CDR3 runs from the conserved cysteine through the conserved F or W. The order of the fields is J gene, D gene, V gene, clone size, CDR3 protein, CDR3 DNA. The D gene is left open where the match is weak. Clone size is given for some rows only: seen once, a few or many times, or a class if the clone is expanded.

J gene: TRBJ2-7
D gene: .
V gene: TRBV11-3
clone size: .
CDR3 protein: CASSSYSSNEQYF
CDR3 DNA: TGTGCCAGCAGCAGCTACAGTTCCAACGAGCAGTACTTC

J gene: TRBJ2-1
D gene: .
V gene: TRBV7-9
clone size: few
CDR3 protein: CASGTGSSYNEQFF
CDR3 DNA: TGTGCCAGCGGAACAGGGAGCTCCTACAATGAGCAGTTCTTC

J gene: TRBJ1-5
D gene: .
V gene: TRBV27
clone size: few
CDR3 protein: CASSLLGARTNQPQHF
CDR3 DNA: TGTGCCAGCAGTTTATTGGGGGCCAGGACAAATCAGCCCCAGCATTTT

J gene: TRBJ1-1
D gene: .
V gene: TRBV29-1
clone size: .
CDR3 protein: CSVRWQNTEAFF
CDR3 DNA: TGCAGCGTTCGCTGGCAGAACACTGAAGCTTTCTTT

J gene: TRBJ1-2
D gene: TRBD1
V gene: TRBV7-6
clone size: few
CDR3 protein: CASSLMDREGDGYTF
CDR3 DNA: TGTGCCAGCAGTTTGATGGACAGGGAAGGAGATGGCTACACCTTC

J gene: TRBJ2-3
D gene: .
V gene: TRBV27
clone size: few
CDR3 protein: CASSFLGQDGGTDTQYF
CDR3 DNA: TGTGCCAGCAGTTTCCTCGGGCAGGACGGCGGCACAGATACGCAGTATTTT

J gene: TRBJ2-2
D gene: TRBD1
V gene: TRBV19
clone size: .
CDR3 protein: CASSIGGTGDTGELFF
CDR3 DNA: TGTGCCAGTAGTATAGGGGGGACAGGAGACACCGGGGAGCTGTTTTTT

J gene: TRBJ2-1
D gene: TRBD2
V gene: TRBV2
clone size: .
CDR3 protein: CASTGGANEQFF
CDR3 DNA: TGTGCCAGCACCGGGGGGGCTAATGAGCAGTTCTTC

J gene: TRBJ2-1
D gene: .
V gene: TRBV19
clone size: once
CDR3 protein: CASNQKQDREVLSGSEQFF
CDR3 DNA: TGTGCCTCAAACCAAAAACAGGACAGGGAGGTTTTAAGCGGGAGTGAGCAGTTCTTC

J gene: TRBJ1-5
D gene: .
V gene: TRBV7-2
clone size: many
CDR3 protein: CASSLENRVGLFQPQHF
CDR3 DNA: TGTGCCAGCAGCTTAGAAAACAGGGTCGGTCTTTTTCAGCCCCAGCATTTT

J gene: TRBJ2-1
D gene: .
V gene: TRBV29-1
clone size: .
CDR3 protein: CSVDWDTPPTSEQFF
CDR3 DNA: TGCAGCGTTGACTGGGACACTCCTCCCACTAGTGAGCAGTTCTTC

J gene: TRBJ2-1
D gene: TRBD2
V gene: TRBV19
clone size: .
CDR3 protein: CASSTAGGLYNEQFF
CDR3 DNA: TGTGCCAGTAGTACAGCGGGGGGACTCTACAATGAGCAGTTCTTC

J gene: TRBJ2-7
D gene: .
V gene: TRBV10-3
clone size: few
CDR3 protein: CAISEFGGDSYEQYF
CDR3 DNA: TGTGCCATCAGTGAGTTCGGCGGAGACTCCTACGAGCAGTACTTC

J gene: TRBJ1-2
D gene: .
V gene: TRBV2
clone size: once
CDR3 protein: CASSDVRLTNYGYTF
CDR3 DNA: TGTGCCAGCAGTGACGTCAGGTTGACTAACTATGGCTACACCTTC

J gene: TRBJ1-6
D gene: .
V gene: TRBV6-5
clone size: .
CDR3 protein: CASSYVGYSYDSPLHF
CDR3 DNA: TGTGCCAGCAGTTACGTGGGGTACTCCTATGATTCACCCCTCCACTTT

J gene: TRBJ1-1
D gene: .
V gene: TRBV6-8
clone size: .
CDR3 protein: CASNLNLNTEAFF
CDR3 DNA: TGTGCCAGCAACCTAAACTTAAACACTGAAGCTTTCTTT

J gene: TRBJ2-1
D gene: .
V gene: TRBV7-6
clone size: many
CDR3 protein: CASSFRGEDYNEQFF
CDR3 DNA: TGTGCCAGCAGCTTCAGGGGAGAGGACTACAATGAGCAGTTCTTC

J gene: TRBJ1-4
D gene: .
V gene: TRBV6-5
clone size: .
CDR3 protein: CASSYSAFTATNEKLFF
CDR3 DNA: TGTGCCAGCAGTTACTCGGCCTTCACCGCAACTAATGAAAAACTGTTTTTT

J gene: TRBJ1-1
D gene: TRBD1
V gene: TRBV6-1
clone size: many
CDR3 protein: CASSDPGQGMNTEAFF
CDR3 DNA: TGTGCCAGCAGTGACCCGGGACAGGGAATGAACACTGAAGCTTTCTTT

J gene: TRBJ1-2
D gene: .
V gene: TRBV7-9
clone size: .
CDR3 protein: CASSLPPRLQSYYGYTF
CDR3 DNA: TGTGCCAGCAGCTTACCCCCCCGGTTACAGTCCTACTATGGCTACACCTTC

J gene: TRBJ1-2
D gene: TRBD1
V gene: TRBV2
clone size: few
CDR3 protein: CASSDYRGRNYGYTF
CDR3 DNA: TGTGCCAGCAGTGATTACAGGGGGCGCAACTATGGCTACACCTTC

J gene: TRBJ2-1
D gene: TRBD1
V gene: TRBV7-8
clone size: many
CDR3 protein: CASSSRPGTESNEQFF
CDR3 DNA: TGTGCCAGCAGCTCCAGACCCGGGACAGAGAGCAATGAGCAGTTCTTC

J gene: TRBJ1-6
D gene: .
V gene: TRBV5-4
clone size: .
CDR3 protein: CASSLVATGDYNSPLHF
CDR3 DNA: TGTGCCAGCAGCTTGGTGGCGACAGGTGATTATAATTCACCCCTCCACTTT

J gene: TRBJ1-1
D gene: .
V gene: TRBV7-4
clone size: .
CDR3 protein: CASRGFERGNDEAFF
CDR3 DNA: TGTGCCAGCCGGGGATTTGAACGGGGGAACGATGAAGCTTTCTTT

J gene: TRBJ2-5
D gene: TRBD1
V gene: TRBV6-2/TRBV6-3
clone size: .
CDR3 protein: CASSYGRTGGETQYF
CDR3 DNA: TGTGCCAGCAGTTACGGGCGGACAGGCGGAGAGACCCAGTACTTC

J gene: TRBJ2-4
D gene: .
V gene: TRBV6-6
clone size: .
CDR3 protein: CASSPRGVKAKNIQYF
CDR3 DNA: TGTGCCAGCAGTCCCAGAGGGGTTAAAGCCAAAAACATTCAGTACTTC

J gene: TRBJ2-1
D gene: TRBD2
V gene: TRBV4-1
clone size: few
CDR3 protein: CASSPDSSGVSYNEQFF
CDR3 DNA: TGCGCCAGCAGCCCAGACTCTAGCGGGGTGTCCTACAATGAGCAGTTCTTC

J gene: TRBJ2-3
D gene: TRBD2
V gene: TRBV4-1
clone size: .
CDR3 protein: CASSPIGGGSDTQYF
CDR3 DNA: TGCGCCAGCAGCCCAATCGGCGGGGGTTCAGATACGCAGTATTTT

J gene: TRBJ1-1
D gene: .
V gene: TRBV7-9
clone size: .
CDR3 protein: CASSLATGSNTEAFF
CDR3 DNA: TGTGCCAGCAGCTTAGCGACAGGTTCGAACACTGAAGCTTTCTTT

J gene: TRBJ2-7
D gene: .
V gene: TRBV4-1
clone size: few
CDR3 protein: CASSHQPGRGDEQYF
CDR3 DNA: TGCGCCAGCAGCCATCAACCTGGCAGGGGGGACGAGCAGTACTTC

J gene: TRBJ1-1
D gene: .
V gene: TRBV11-1
clone size: .
CDR3 protein: CASSLGGSREAFF
CDR3 DNA: TGTGCCAGCAGCTTAGGGGGGAGCCGGGAAGCTTTCTTT

J gene: TRBJ1-4
D gene: .
V gene: TRBV7-9
clone size: .
CDR3 protein: CASSPGRGEKLFF
CDR3 DNA: TGTGCCAGCAGCCCCGGCAGGGGTGAAAAACTGTTTTTT

J gene: TRBJ2-7
D gene: .
V gene: TRBV6-1
clone size: many
CDR3 protein: CASSEGQGHSYEQYF
CDR3 DNA: TGTGCCAGCAGTGAAGGACAAGGACATTCCTACGAGCAGTACTTC

J gene: TRBJ2-1
D gene: TRBD2
V gene: TRBV7-2
clone size: .
CDR3 protein: CASSSSGGSGDEQFF
CDR3 DNA: TGTGCCAGCAGCTCTAGCGGGGGGTCAGGGGATGAGCAGTTCTTC

J gene: TRBJ1-1
D gene: TRBD1
V gene: TRBV7-6
clone size: few
CDR3 protein: CASSLAVPGQGVQNTEAFF
CDR3 DNA: TGTGCCAGCAGCTTAGCGGTACCGGGACAGGGGGTTCAGAACACTGAAGCTTTCTTT

J gene: TRBJ1-5
D gene: TRBD1
V gene: TRBV6-1
clone size: many
CDR3 protein: CASSEGTDRGSSQHF
CDR3 DNA: TGTGCCAGCAGTGAAGGGACAGACAGGGGTTCGTCCCAGCATTTT

J gene: TRBJ2-3
D gene: TRBD2
V gene: TRBV9
clone size: few
CDR3 protein: CASSVGAGGGTDTQYF
CDR3 DNA: TGTGCCAGCAGCGTAGGTGCGGGGGGCGGCACAGATACGCAGTATTTT

J gene: TRBJ2-3
D gene: TRBD1
V gene: TRBV7-9
clone size: few
CDR3 protein: CASSRTGDVQYF
CDR3 DNA: TGTGCCAGCAGTCGAACAGGGGATGTGCAGTATTTT

J gene: TRBJ2-1
D gene: .
V gene: TRBV2
clone size: .
CDR3 protein: CASSGSPRYMGNEQFF
CDR3 DNA: TGTGCCAGCAGTGGAAGCCCCAGGTATATGGGCAATGAGCAGTTCTTC

J gene: TRBJ2-2
D gene: TRBD1
V gene: TRBV28
clone size: few
CDR3 protein: CASSFRDRDTGELFF
CDR3 DNA: TGTGCCAGCAGTTTTCGAGACAGGGACACCGGGGAGCTGTTTTTT

J gene: TRBJ2-1
D gene: .
V gene: TRBV12-3/TRBV12-4
clone size: many
CDR3 protein: CASSLSGLSYNEQFF
CDR3 DNA: TGTGCCAGCAGTTTAAGCGGGCTTTCCTACAATGAGCAGTTCTTC

J gene: TRBJ2-2
D gene: TRBD1
V gene: TRBV7-9
clone size: .
CDR3 protein: CASKDRADTGELFF
CDR3 DNA: TGTGCCAGCAAAGACAGGGCCGACACCGGGGAGCTGTTTTTT

J gene: TRBJ2-7
D gene: .
V gene: TRBV5-1
clone size: few
CDR3 protein: CASSLNRELEEQYF
CDR3 DNA: TGCGCCAGCAGCTTGAACAGAGAGCTCGAGGAGCAGTACTTC

J gene: TRBJ1-5
D gene: .
V gene: TRBV7-2
clone size: few
CDR3 protein: CASTKWGESNQPQHF
CDR3 DNA: TGTGCCAGCACCAAATGGGGAGAAAGCAATCAGCCCCAGCATTTT

J gene: TRBJ1-2
D gene: .
V gene: TRBV28
clone size: .
CDR3 protein: CASSATGQWKGYTF
CDR3 DNA: TGTGCCAGCAGTGCGACTGGACAGTGGAAAGGCTACACCTTC

J gene: TRBJ1-1
D gene: TRBD1
V gene: TRBV7-2
clone size: many
CDR3 protein: CASSLVRGRDTEAFF
CDR3 DNA: TGTGCCAGCAGCTTAGTAAGGGGGCGGGACACTGAAGCTTTCTTT

J gene: TRBJ2-6
D gene: .
V gene: TRBV28
clone size: .
CDR3 protein: CASSLMFGPHSGANVLTF
CDR3 DNA: TGTGCCAGCAGTTTAATGTTTGGGCCGCACTCTGGGGCCAACGTCCTGACTTTC

J gene: TRBJ2-3
D gene: TRBD2
V gene: TRBV7-8
clone size: many
CDR3 protein: CASSRSGAPDTQYF
CDR3 DNA: TGTGCCAGCAGCCGGAGCGGGGCCCCAGATACGCAGTATTTT

J gene: TRBJ1-2
D gene: .
V gene: TRBV19
clone size: few
CDR3 protein: CASSMYYAADGYTF
CDR3 DNA: TGTGCCAGTAGTATGTACTACGCTGCTGATGGCTACACCTTC

J gene: TRBJ1-2
D gene: .
V gene: TRBV12-3/TRBV12-4
clone size: few
CDR3 protein: CASSLFRRADGYTF
CDR3 DNA: TGTGCCAGCAGTTTATTTCGACGGGCGGATGGCTACACCTTC

J gene: TRBJ1-2
D gene: .
V gene: TRBV27
clone size: .
CDR3 protein: CATLGFKTGLPGGGYTF
CDR3 DNA: TGTGCCACCCTAGGTTTTAAAACGGGACTCCCGGGAGGTGGCTACACCTTC

J gene: TRBJ2-3
D gene: .
V gene: TRBV7-2
clone size: many
CDR3 protein: CASSLEWTADTQYF
CDR3 DNA: TGTGCCAGCAGCTTAGAGTGGACAGCAGATACGCAGTATTTT

J gene: TRBJ2-5
D gene: .
V gene: TRBV5-1
clone size: .
CDR3 protein: CASSYRLSYQETQYF
CDR3 DNA: TGCGCCAGCAGCTACAGGTTGTCGTACCAAGAGACCCAGTACTTC